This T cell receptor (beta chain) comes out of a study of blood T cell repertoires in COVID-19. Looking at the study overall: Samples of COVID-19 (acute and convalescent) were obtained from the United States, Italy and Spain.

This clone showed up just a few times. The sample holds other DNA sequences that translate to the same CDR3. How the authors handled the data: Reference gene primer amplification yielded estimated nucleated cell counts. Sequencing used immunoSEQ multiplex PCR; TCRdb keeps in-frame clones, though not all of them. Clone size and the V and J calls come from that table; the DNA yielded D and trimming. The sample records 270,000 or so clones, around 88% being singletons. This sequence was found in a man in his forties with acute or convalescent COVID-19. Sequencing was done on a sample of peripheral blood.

This chain's CDR3 is CASSLAAGGGTEAFF. The CDR3 DNA reads as TGTGCCAGCAGCTTAGCGGCGGGGGGCGGCACTGAAGCTTTCTTT. The V and J genes are TRBV7-9 and TRBJ1-1; weak D call: TRBD1 (6 bases). The CDR3 extends over 15 amino acids. Germline V gene sequence: CDR1 SEHNR, CDR2 FQNEAQ (reference sequence). The ends were cut back, 0 bases at V and 4 bases at J, with 12 bases in the middle.